A selection of T cell receptor beta chains follows, all from one sample in a study of T-cell memory formation after mild COVID-19. Each CDR3 protein is one row after TCRdb ran MiXCR on the 5' RACE reads. The sample holds 450,000 to 700,000 distinct CDR3 sequences, about 20% seen once. Sequenced sample: PBMCs or a T cell subset sorted from them (not recorded which). The receptors were gathered from an adult woman who had mild COVID-19 (a few samples of this study predate the infection). Cell type and time point are not known. CDR3s include the opening cysteine and the closing phenylalanine or tryptophan. D genes are given only for firm matches. Clone size appears in some rows only: once, few, many, or a class for an expanded clone.

DNA: TGCAGCGTTGAAGAAGGGACAGCGTATGGCTACACCTTC; CDR3: CSVEEGTAYGYTF; J: TRBJ1-2; D: TRBD1; size: few; V: TRBV29-1
DNA: TGTGCCAGCAGCTTAACTACCGAGTCCTCTGGGGCCAACGTCCTGACTTTC; CDR3: CASSLTTESSGANVLTF; J: TRBJ2-6; D: .; size: few; V: TRBV5-4
DNA: TGCAGTGCTAGAGATTCCAGGGCTTTTTCCTACGAGCAGTACTTC; CDR3: CSARDSRAFSYEQYF; J: TRBJ2-7; D: .; size: .; V: TRBV20-1
DNA: TGTGCCAGCAGGGAGGGGTATTACGGCTACACCTTC; CDR3: CASREGYYGYTF; J: TRBJ1-2; D: .; size: few; V: TRBV6-5
DNA: TGTGCCAGCAGCCCAATGGGGGTAACTGCTAACTATGGCTACACCTTC; CDR3: CASSPMGVTANYGYTF; J: TRBJ1-2; D: .; size: .; V: TRBV7-9
DNA: TGTGCCAGCATTCCCGGGGGCAGGGGGCAGGGGCAAGAGACCCAGTACTTC; CDR3: CASIPGGRGQGQETQYF; J: TRBJ2-5; D: TRBD1; size: .; V: TRBV5-6
DNA: TGCGCCAGCAGCCAGAATCCGGGACAGAGCACAGATACGCAGTATTTT; CDR3: CASSQNPGQSTDTQYF; J: TRBJ2-3; D: TRBD1; size: few; V: TRBV5-1
DNA: TGCAGTGCTCGACTGGACCGGGGCCAGTACTTC; CDR3: CSARLDRGQYF; J: TRBJ2-5; D: .; size: many; V: TRBV20-1
DNA: TGTGCCAGCAGCGACAGTTCTCGCACAGATACGCAGTATTTT; CDR3: CASSDSSRTDTQYF; J: TRBJ2-3; D: .; size: few; V: TRBV3-1
DNA: TGTGCCAGCAGGGGTAGACAGGGCGGTGGTGGCTACACCTTC; CDR3: CASRGRQGGGGYTF; J: TRBJ1-2; D: TRBD1; size: few; V: TRBV6-5
DNA: TGTGCCACCAGCCCAAGAGACCAGCCCGGGGACACTGAAGCTTTCTTT; CDR3: CATSPRDQPGDTEAFF; J: TRBJ1-1; D: .; size: few; V: TRBV15
DNA: TGTGCCACTGGGGACGGGCCCTACGAGCAGTACTTC; CDR3: CATGDGPYEQYF; J: TRBJ2-7; D: .; size: few; V: TRBV24-1
DNA: TGTGCCAGCAGCCAAGGAGGAGTCAGGGGTGAGACCCAGTACTTC; CDR3: CASSQGGVRGETQYF; J: TRBJ2-5; D: .; size: few; V: TRBV14
DNA: TGTGCCAGCAGCTTAACGGATAGTAGTTCCCAGTACTTC; CDR3: CASSLTDSSSQYF; J: TRBJ2-5; D: .; size: .; V: TRBV7-3
DNA: TGTGCCAGCACAACGGGAGCTAACTATGGCTACACCTTC; CDR3: CASTTGANYGYTF; J: TRBJ1-2; D: .; size: few; V: TRBV6-5
DNA: TGTGCCACCAGTGAGGCTGATCCAGGGAGGCGGGAGACCCAGTACTTC; CDR3: CATSEADPGRRETQYF; J: TRBJ2-5; D: .; size: many; V: TRBV24-1
DNA: TGTGCCAGCAGCCATGACGAAGGCCCGGGCTCCTACGAGCAGTACTTC; CDR3: CASSHDEGPGSYEQYF; J: TRBJ2-7; D: .; size: many; V: TRBV7-9
DNA: TGTGCCAGCAGCGTAGAGGTGGATCGACCAGATACGCAGTATTTT; CDR3: CASSVEVDRPDTQYF; J: TRBJ2-3; D: .; size: .; V: TRBV9
DNA: TGTGCCAGCAGCTTGACTAGCGGGAGAGGGACCCAGTACTTC; CDR3: CASSLTSGRGTQYF; J: TRBJ2-5; D: TRBD2; size: .; V: TRBV7-9
DNA: TGCGCCAGCAGGCGAGTGAATGAGCAGTTCTTC; CDR3: CASRRVNEQFF; J: TRBJ2-1; D: .; size: many; V: TRBV5-1
DNA: TGTGCCAGCAGTCTTGAACTATTCAACACTGAAGCTTTCTTT; CDR3: CASSLELFNTEAFF; J: TRBJ1-1; D: .; size: .; V: TRBV28
DNA: TGCGCCAGCAGCCCCGGAGGACAGGGGAAGTTCTTC; CDR3: CASSPGGQGKFF; J: TRBJ2-1; D: TRBD1; size: few; V: TRBV5-1
DNA: TGTGCCAGCCTCCGGGACAATGAGCAGTTCTTC; CDR3: CASLRDNEQFF; J: TRBJ2-1; D: .; size: few; V: TRBV5-6
DNA: TGTGCCAGCTCGGGACTTATTTCCACAGATACGCAGTATTTT; CDR3: CASSGLISTDTQYF; J: TRBJ2-3; D: .; size: few; V: TRBV2
DNA: TGTGCCAGCAGCTTACGTCCCGGGGAGCTGTTTTTT; CDR3: CASSLRPGELFF; J: TRBJ2-2; D: .; size: many; V: TRBV7-9
DNA: TGCGCCAGCAGCTTGGAGTCGGTGAACACTGAAGCTTTCTTT; CDR3: CASSLESVNTEAFF; J: TRBJ1-1; D: .; size: .; V: TRBV5-1
DNA: TGTGCCAGCACCTTGGGGGCAGGGGTAGGCTACACCTTC; CDR3: CASTLGAGVGYTF; J: TRBJ1-2; D: .; size: few; V: TRBV12-3/TRBV12-4
DNA: TGTGCCTGGGGACGCGGCAGGGCTTACAATGAGCAGTTCTTC; CDR3: CAWGRGRAYNEQFF; J: TRBJ2-1; D: .; size: many; V: TRBV30